This T cell receptor beta chain was documented in a study of glioma-infiltrating T cells after dendritic cell vaccination. Time point of the sample: after dendritic cell vaccination, including at tumor progression/relapse. The CDR3 loop spans 15 amino acids. V was clipped by 0 bases and J by 1 base, with 9 bases between them. CDR1 LGHNA and CDR2 YSLEER come from the germline V gene. The protocol was immunoSEQ multiplex PCR, while the TCRdb copy is restricted to in-frame clones and leaves out a portion. The table has more than 75,000 clones, roughly four fifths seen once. V usage is TRBV4-3 and J usage is TRBJ1-1, with D uncertain. The clonotype originates from a human donor with glioblastoma. Sample: blood, taken after dendritic cell vaccination. CDR3 bases: TGCGCCAGCAGCCAAGACCCACTGAAGAACACTGAAGCTTTCTTT. As protein: CASSQDPLKNTEAFF.